This record concerns one T cell receptor beta chain sequence. This specimen comes from a study of cytomegalovirus exposure and HLA in healthy donors. V was clipped by 1 base and J by 1 base; unmatched bases: 10. There are 17 residues in the CDR3. Germline V lookup: CDR1 SGHRS, CDR2 YFSETQ. PCR used 60 Vbeta primers and 13 Jbeta primers. In the original analysis: Later, 80 million or so unique TCR beta chains were counted in an analysis, and approximately 10 million of them were shared. The method was immunoSEQ multiplex PCR; TCRdb's version includes in-frame clones alone and lacks a portion of them. For V, J and clone size, that table is used; D and trimming come from the DNA. The sample carries 74,000 or so clones, more than 60% recorded once.

Sequencing was performed on PBMCs. This rearrangement joins TRBV5-1 to TRBJ2-7, with TRBD2 matching over 8 bases. The sequence came from a man aged 45-65 years in good health and CMV-seropositive. CDR3 amino acids: CASSLNTRGVRSYEQYF. The CDR3 region has the DNA TGCGCCAGCAGCTTGAATACGCGGGGGGTAAGGTCCTACGAGCAGTACTTC.